This T cell receptor (beta chain) was profiled in a study of blood T cell repertoires in COVID-19. Study at large: From the United States, Italy and Spain came samples of acute and convalescent COVID-19. Sources were T cells, B-cell-depleted T cells, or PBMCs; the material itself was cDNA or gDNA.

This CDR3 has 15 residues. V dropped 3 bases and J dropped 1; count of bases not matched to a gene: 6. The germline V gene has CDR1 SGHRS and CDR2 YFSETQ. This clone was detected only once. Original analysis: Using reference gene primer amplification, nucleated cell counts were estimated. Only in-frame clones appear in the TCRdb table, and some are missing; sequencing was by immunoSEQ multiplex PCR. V and J calls and clone size are given by that table; D and trimming were obtained from the DNA. The sample has fewer than 150,000 clones; roughly 79% are singletons. J is TRBJ2-5 and V is TRBV5-1; 7 nucleotides align to TRBD1. Sequences were obtained from peripheral blood. This receptor was obtained from a man between 65 and 85 years old with acute or convalescent COVID-19. CDR3 sequence reads: CASSSGTAFQETQYF. For the CDR3, the DNA is TGCGCCAGCAGCTCGGGGACAGCGTTCCAAGAGACCCAGTACTTC.